The following is a T cell receptor (beta chain) sequence with its context. The sample comes from a study of tumor T cells in aggressive B-cell lymphoma. Sequencing used immunoSEQ multiplex PCR; TCRdb keeps in-frame clones, though not all of them. The sample lists 2,000 to 3,000 clones, around 81% occurring once. The germline V and J ends were trimmed by 5 bases and 7 bases, with 9 bases remaining between them. CDR1 is SQVTM, CDR2 ANQGSEA, per germline. This CDR3 contains 10 residues. This chain links TRBV29-1 with TRBJ2-7; possibly TRBD2 for D (5 bases). Sequencing was performed on tumor tissue. This clonotype was obtained from an adult with diffuse large B cell lymphoma. The CDR3 spells CSVSTGEQYF. Here the CDR3 DNA reads TGCAGCGTTTCGACGGGGGAGCAGTACTTC.